These 28 T cell receptor beta chains were all obtained from the same sample, sequenced in a study of T cells in Graves' hyperthyroidism and ophthalmopathy. Amplified TCR beta CDR3 regions came from RNA transcripts. HTBI primers drove first-round RT-PCR of the TCR CDR3. TCRdb processed the multiplex PCR reads anew with MiXCR; each CDR3 protein has one entry. The sample contains 400,000 or so distinct CDR3 sequences, roughly 15% of which appear only once. The specimen sequenced was blood. The source is a woman in her 30s with Graves' ophthalmopathy.

This clonotype has a count of ten or more. This chain connects TRBV5-1 to TRBJ2-6, with TRBD1 as a possible D gene (5 bases). With 0 bases removed from V and 0 bases from J, the gap between germline ends came to 7 bases. The CDR3 is 16 amino acids. The germline V gene encodes CDR1 SGHRS and CDR2 YFSETQ. CDR3 in amino acids: CASSLGDSSGANVLTF. In nucleotides, the CDR3 is TGCGCCAGCAGCTTGGGTGACAGCTCTGGGGCCAACGTCCTGACTTTC.

About this clonotype itself: This may arise from a read error, as a much more abundant clone is one base away. The chain has TRBV9 and TRBJ1-6; tentatively, D is TRBD1 (6 bases). Trimming removed 3 bases at V and 13 bases at J, with 14 bases between. The CDR3 spans 13 residues. The germline gives CDR1 SGDLS, CDR2 YYNGEE. The CDR3 loop reads CASSATGHPPLHF. The CDR3 DNA sequence: TGTGCCAGCAGCGCTACAGGGCATCCCCCCCTCCACTTT.

This clonotype has just a few counts. The chain links TRBV6-1 to TRBJ1-3, with 8 bases matching TRBD1. Germline V gene data show CDR1 as MNHNS and CDR2 as SASEGT. V was pared by 2 bases and J by 0 bases, with 3 bases of the junction left unmatched. CDR3 length equals 16 residues. In DNA form, the CDR3 reads TGTGCCAGCAGTGAACAGGGGGCCGGCTCTGGAAACACCATATATTTT. This encodes CASSEQGAGSGNTIYF.

Points on this clonotype: An end of the junction does not agree with germline; a read error may underlie this. The chain joins TRBV5-1 to TRBJ2-7; D tentatively fits TRBD1 or TRBD2 (5 bases each). Germline V gives CDR1 SGHRS, CDR2 YFSETQ. The CDR3 has 12 amino acids. CDR3 coding DNA: TGCGCCAGCAGCCCCGGGACCATCGAGCAGTGCTTC. As protein: CASSPGTIEQCF.

This clonotype came up many times. J is TRBJ2-5 and V is TRBV28; TRBD2 matches at 7 bases. The V and J ends lost 5 bases and 4 bases, in that order; junction bases with no gene match: 4. Germline V gives CDR1 MDHEN, CDR2 SYDVKM. The length of the CDR3 is 13 residues. Written as DNA, the CDR3 is TGTGCCAGCAGTGGGACTACCGCAGAGACCCAGTACTTC. Encoded protein: CASSGTTAETQYF.

Ten or more counts support this clonotype. This chain links TRBV6-1 with TRBJ1-2; a possible D gene is TRBD1 (5 bases). The CDR3 contains 11 residues. V was shortened by 6 bases and J by 6 bases, with 8 bases between the two germline ends. Germline V gene lookup returns CDR1 MNHNS and CDR2 SASEGT. Written as DNA, the CDR3 is TGTGCCAGCAGCCAGGGTCATGGCTACACCTTC. This encodes CASSQGHGYTF.

This clonotype has ten or more counts. The rearrangement links TRBV29-1 to TRBJ2-7; 7 nucleotides line up with TRBD1. The germline CDR1 and CDR2 sequences are SQVTM and ANQGSEA. CDR3 length: 12 residues. V dropped 3 bases and J dropped 6; count of bases not matched to a gene: 5. The CDR3 nucleotides are TGCAGCGTTGACGGACAGGACTCCGAGCAGTACTTC. It translates to CSVDGQDSEQYF.

This clonotype was observed at least ten times. The rearrangement uses TRBV5-6 and TRBJ2-7, with 8 bases matching TRBD1. The CDR3 spans 13 residues. Germline V gives CDR1 SGHDT, CDR2 YYEEEE. After removal of 4 bases from V and 9 bases from J, the junction contained 9 bases not matched to a gene. The CDR3, as DNA: TGTGCCAGCAGCGGGGGACAGGTTAAACGGCAGTACTTC. Protein: CASSGGQVKRQYF.

This clonotype was found many times. The chain employs TRBV2 and TRBJ2-2; D uncertain. Germline V gives CDR1 SNHLY, CDR2 FYNNEI. CDR3 length equals 17 residues. V was clipped by 6 bases and J by 0 bases, with 17 bases between them. CDR3 amino acids: CASSLTSKIANTGELFF. The CDR3 DNA reads TGTGCCAGCAGCCTTACCTCGAAGATTGCGAACACCGGGGAGCTGTTTTTT.

This clonotype has a count of ten or more. V usage is TRBV18 and J usage is TRBJ2-5; D gene ambiguous. CDR1 KGHSH and CDR2 LQKENI come from the germline V gene. There are 12 residues in the CDR3. The V end lost 0 bases, the J end lost 5 bases, and 4 bases lay between the germline ends. The DNA of the CDR3 is TGTGCCAGCTCACCACCGGGGGAGACCCAGTACTTC. This codes for CASSPPGETQYF.

V gene TRBV19 combines with J gene TRBJ2-2; D might be TRBD1 (6 bases). This CDR3 has 14 amino acids. CDR1 is LNHDA and CDR2 is SQIVND in the germline V gene (reference sequence). V lost 6 bases to trimming and J lost 5 bases, with 13 bases between them. The DNA for the CDR3 is TGTGCCAGTAGCAACCTCAGGGGAACCGGGGAGCTGTTTTTT. It is translated as CASSNLRGTGELFF.

This clonotype was seen at least ten times. The gene calls are TRBV18 and TRBJ1-2, with a weak D call TRBD1 (6 bases). Trimming stripped 3 bases from V and 1 base from J, with 21 bases between. The CDR3 loop spans 18 amino acids. The germline V gene has CDR1 KGHSH and CDR2 LQKENI. CDR3 protein: CASSPSRRDTNLNYGYTF. CDR3 DNA sequence: TGTGCCAGCTCACCCTCACGGCGGGACACTAACCTTAACTATGGCTACACCTTC.

The chain joins TRBV7-6 to TRBJ1-2; unclear D gene. The V gene lost 5 bases and the J gene lost 6 bases, with 25 bases spanning the gap. The length of the CDR3 is 17 residues. Looked up from germline, CDR1 is SGHVS and CDR2 is FNYEAQ. The chain's CDR3 is CASSLGDEPRKMDGYTF. In DNA, the CDR3 is TGTGCCAGCAGCCTAGGCGACGAACCGAGGAAGATGGATGGCTACACCTTC.

This clonotype was observed a few times. This chain connects TRBV6-1 to TRBJ2-1; the D is unclear. Germline-derived CDR1 and CDR2 are MNHNS and SASEGT. Trimming pared 3 bases from V and 0 bases from J, leaving 12 bases between. CDR3 size: 16 residues. The CDR3 bases are TGTGCCAGCAGTGATCGTTCTGGCACCTCCTACAATGAGCAGTTCTTC. This encodes CASSDRSGTSYNEQFF.

This clonotype was counted many times. The chain has TRBV7-3 and TRBJ1-5; D ambiguous. CDR3 length: 13 residues. Trimming left V 0 bases short and J 7 bases short, with 7 bases between. The germline V gene encodes CDR1 SGHTA and CDR2 FQGTGA. This chain's CDR3 is CASSLTPGQPQHF. CDR3 DNA: TGTGCCAGCAGCTTAACACCCGGGCAGCCCCAGCATTTT.

Written as DNA, the CDR3 is TGCGCCAGCAGCCAAGGCGGGTCTTCGGAAGGCTACACCTTC. It encodes CASSQGGSSEGYTF. V and J are TRBV4-1 and TRBJ1-2; no definite D call. Germline V gene data show CDR1 as MGHRA and CDR2 as YSYEKL. With 1 base removed from V and 8 bases from J, the gap between germline ends came to 14 bases. The CDR3 loop spans 14 amino acids.

The chain uses TRBV9 and TRBJ2-7; 9 nucleotides align to TRBD2. V lost 3 bases and J lost 0; bases outside the gene matches: 10. CDR1 SGDLS and CDR2 YYNGEE come from the germline V gene. The CDR3 extends over 17 amino acids. The CDR3 is CASSAHGGTSSSYEQYF. CDR3 coding DNA: TGTGCCAGCAGCGCCCATGGGGGGACTAGCTCCTCCTACGAGCAGTACTTC.

At least ten counts were recorded for this clonotype. V gene TRBV6-2 or TRBV6-3 combines with J gene TRBJ2-3; TRBD1 aligns across 11 bases. This CDR3 region has 17 residues. V lost 7 bases to trimming and J lost 4 bases; unmatched junction nucleotides: 13. The germline gives CDR1 MNHEY, CDR2 SVGEGT. DNA of the CDR3: TGTGCCAGCACCCGGACAGGGGGCGCATATGCCCCAGATACGCAGTATTTT. This encodes CASTRTGGAYAPDTQYF.

V is TRBV20-1 and J is TRBJ1-6; D remains ambiguous. Germline loops: CDR1 DFQATT, CDR2 SNEGSKA (reference sequence). The V gene lost 0 bases and the J gene lost 7 bases, with 4 bases spanning the gap. This CDR3 comprises 12 residues. The CDR3, as DNA: TGCAGTGCTAGAGAGGGGAATTCACCCCTCCACTTT. It codes for CSAREGNSPLHF.

This clonotype was detected many times. The gene calls are TRBV6-1 and TRBJ2-7; TRBD1 is a possible D gene (8 bases). The germline V and J ends were trimmed by 5 bases and 1 base, with 21 bases remaining between them. Germline V gene data show CDR1 as MNHNS and CDR2 as SASEGT. The CDR3 extends over 17 amino acids. CDR3 DNA sequence: TGTGCCAGCAGTATACAGGGGGGGTTCGGTCCATCCTACGAGCAGTACTTC. As protein: CASSIQGGFGPSYEQYF.

This chain connects TRBV18 to TRBJ2-2; 8 bases match TRBD1. V was clipped by 2 bases and J by 6 bases; unmatched bases: 8. The V gene's germline CDR1 is KGHSH and CDR2 LQKENI. The CDR3 runs 16 residues. CDR3 bases: TGTGCCAGCTCACCAACTCGGACAGGGATCGCCGGGGAGCTGTTTTTT. Protein sequence: CASSPTRTGIAGELFF.

A note on this clonotype: A read error is possible here, since a much larger clone lies one base away. The DNA of the CDR3 is TGTGTCAGCAGCCCCAGCGGCTACGAGCAGTACTTC. Translation: CVSSPSGYEQYF. This chain connects TRBV7-9 to TRBJ2-7, with D possibly TRBD2 on 5 matching bases. Germline values: CDR1 SEHNR, CDR2 FQNEAQ (reference sequence). The length of the CDR3 is 12 residues. The full variable domain, in which reference TRBV7-9 and TRBJ2-7 provide the parts outside the CDR3, is DTGVSQNPRHKITKRGQNVTFRCDPISEHNRLYWYRQTLGQGPEFLTYFQNEAQLEKSRLLSDRFSAERPKGSFSTLEIQRTEQGDSAMYLCVSSPSGYEQYFGPGTRLTVT.

The chain employs TRBV5-1 and TRBJ2-1, with TRBD2 identical over 8 bases. The germline V gene encodes CDR1 SGHRS and CDR2 YFSETQ. V lost 0 bases and J lost 5; bases outside the gene matches: 7. This CDR3 has 16 amino acids. CDR3 sequence: CASSLGWLAGNNEQFF. The CDR3 DNA reads as TGCGCCAGCAGCTTGGGGTGGTTAGCGGGGAACAATGAGCAGTTCTTC.

Comments on this clonotype: This may come from a read error, since a much larger clone is one base off. This CDR3 reads CASSGGEEDTQYF. The CDR3 coding sequence is TGTGCCAGCAGCGGGGGAGAAGAAGATACGCAGTATTTT. This chain uses TRBV7-2 with TRBJ2-3; D may correspond to TRBD1 or TRBD2 (5 bases each). The V gene lost 5 bases and the J gene lost 5 bases, with 11 bases spanning the gap. There are 13 residues in the CDR3. Germline V gene lookup returns CDR1 SGHTA and CDR2 FQGNSA.

This clonotype was counted only a few times. This chain uses TRBV20-1 with TRBJ2-7; 10 bases match TRBD2. V lost 5 bases and J lost 5; bases outside the gene matches: 9. CDR3 length: 14 amino acids. Germline values: CDR1 DFQATT, CDR2 SNEGSKA (reference sequence). The CDR3 DNA is TGCAGTGCTCAAAGACTAGCGGGCCACGACGAGCAGTACTTC. It encodes CSAQRLAGHDEQYF.

With respect to this clonotype: A much larger clonotype is one base distant, so this may be a read error. The CDR3 DNA is TGCAGTGCTAGAGGGATGTCAGTCCTAGAGACCCAGTTCTTC. Translation: CSARGMSVLETQFF. The genes are TRBV20-1 and TRBJ2-5; no clear D. The closer fit of TRBJ2-1 to the DNA end suggests the J call may be wrong. Germline V gene sequence: CDR1 DFQATT, CDR2 SNEGSKA (reference sequence). This CDR3 is built from 14 residues.

This clonotype was seen many times. The rearrangement joins TRBV14 to TRBJ2-7; D gene ambiguous. The CDR3 sequence is 15 residues long. Germline V gene data show CDR1 as SGHDN and CDR2 as FVKESK. Trimming removed 6 bases from V and 1 base from J, with 16 bases in between. The CDR3 here is CASSRRRAASYEQYF. The CDR3 DNA is TGTGCCAGCAGTCGAAGAAGGGCCGCGTCCTACGAGCAGTACTTC.

In this sample, this clonotype turned up a few times. The V gene is TRBV15, the J gene TRBJ2-1, with 7 bases fitting TRBD1. Looked up from germline, CDR1 is LNHNV and CDR2 is YYDKDF (reference sequence). This CDR3 contains 17 residues. The V segment lost 0 bases and the J segment 2 bases; nucleotides outside the gene matches: 7. The CDR3 region has the DNA TGTGCCACCAGCAGAGAGGGTCCAGGGGGAGCCTACAATGAGCAGTTCTTC. Translated: CATSREGPGGAYNEQFF.